This passage covers 18 T cell receptor beta chains from one sample sequenced in a study of control samples from healthy donors and cancer patients. TCRdb keeps only in-frame clones here, not all; method: immunoSEQ multiplex PCR. Here the sample spans about 110,000 clones, approximately 82% being singletons. Sample: blood. These receptor sequences come from a man between 18 and 29 years old in good health.

This clone was seen just once. J is TRBJ1-1 and V is TRBV28, with 8 bases that match TRBD1. CDR1 is MDHEN and CDR2 is SYDVKM in the germline V gene. V was clipped by 5 bases and J by 4 bases; unmatched bases: 9. The CDR3 sequence is 15 residues long. In DNA, the CDR3 is TGTGCCAGCAGTCAAAACCCCAGGGGGCTCACTGAAGCTTTCTTT. Its protein product is CASSQNPRGLTEAFF.

V is TRBV6-5 and J is TRBJ2-2; TRBD2 is a possible D gene (5 bases). This CDR3 spans 13 amino acids. CDR1 is MNHEY and CDR2 is SVGAGI in the germline V gene. V dropped 7 bases and J dropped 6 bases, with 12 bases sitting between them. The CDR3 protein is CASKSGSSGELFF. The CDR3 DNA reads as TGTGCCAGCAAGTCGGGGAGTTCCGGGGAGCTGTTTTTT.

This clone has a single count. The chain recombines TRBV6-5 with TRBJ1-1; D gene unclear. This CDR3 has 11 residues. Trimming removed 2 bases at V and 7 bases at J, with 5 bases between. From germline, CDR1 is MNHEY and CDR2 SVGAGI. The chain's CDR3 is CASSYDYEAFF. The CDR3 bases are TGTGCCAGCAGTTACGACTATGAAGCTTTCTTT.

This chain links TRBV30 with TRBJ1-5; no clear D gene. The CDR3 has 12 residues. Germline values: CDR1 GTSNPN, CDR2 SVGIG (reference sequence). The chain's CDR3 is CAYGVGNQPQHF. As DNA, the CDR3 is TGTGCATATGGCGTGGGCAATCAGCCCCAGCATTTT.

The chain couples TRBV11-1 to TRBJ1-5; 7 bases map to TRBD1. With 5 bases clipped from V and 3 bases from J, the junction kept 4 bases outside the gene matches. The CDR3 extends over 14 amino acids. The germline V gene has CDR1 SGHAT and CDR2 FQDESV (reference sequence). This chain's CDR3 is CASSPDRVNQPQHF. The DNA for the CDR3 is TGTGCCAGCAGCCCCGACAGGGTCAATCAGCCCCAGCATTTT.

The CDR3 spells CASSEVGTDEQFF. The CDR3 DNA reads as TGTGCCAGCAGTGAAGTTGGGACAGATGAGCAGTTCTTC. The rearrangement joins TRBV6-1 to TRBJ2-1, with 7 bases lining up with TRBD1. Trimming cost V 1 base and J 8 bases; bases outside gene matches: 2. CDR1 and CDR2 (germline): MNHNS, SASEGT. The CDR3 is 13 amino acids.

The chain links TRBV18 to TRBJ1-3, with D perhaps TRBD1 (5 bases). V was pared by 3 bases and J by 4 bases, with 16 bases between. CDR1 KGHSH and CDR2 LQKENI come from the germline V gene. This CDR3 comprises 16 residues. CDR3 sequence: CASSPRTTGDGNTIYF. The CDR3 nucleotides are TGTGCCAGCTCACCGCGAACCACGGGGGACGGAAACACCATATATTTT.

The chain couples TRBV19 to TRBJ2-1; D tentatively fits TRBD1 or TRBD2 (5 bases each). Germline V gene sequence: CDR1 LNHDA, CDR2 SQIVND (reference sequence). V dropped 3 bases and J dropped 6 bases, with 24 bases sitting between them. The CDR3 extends over 18 amino acids. In nucleotides, the CDR3 is TGTGCCAGTAGTATGAGGGCCTTTCGGGGCGGAGGTAGCAATGAGCAGTTCTTC. It specifies CASSMRAFRGGGSNEQFF.

J is TRBJ1-4 and V is TRBV5-6; D gene uncertain. The CDR3 covers 16 residues. Germline-derived CDR1 and CDR2 are SGHDT and YYEEEE. V lost 4 bases, J lost 8 bases, and 21 bases lay in between. The CDR3 loop is CASSPARSGIPEKLFF. The CDR3, as DNA: TGTGCCAGCAGCCCGGCCCGAAGTGGGATACCGGAAAAACTGTTTTTT.

This clone has just one count. The chain links TRBV9 to TRBJ2-5; 9 nucleotides match TRBD1. Germline lookup yields CDR1 SGDLS and CDR2 YYNGEE. The CDR3 is 15 residues long. J was trimmed by 4 bases and V by 5 bases; bases with no gene match: 9. CDR3 amino acids: CASSHYRGRGETQYF. The DNA of the CDR3 is TGTGCCAGCAGTCACTACAGGGGGCGAGGAGAGACCCAGTACTTC.

This clone was recorded once. The chain joins TRBV6-5 to TRBJ2-4, with TRBD2 as a possible D gene (6 bases). Trimming left V 0 bases short and J 5 bases short, with 8 bases between. Germline V gene data show CDR1 as MNHEY and CDR2 as SVGAGI. The CDR3 length is 14 residues. CDR3 sequence reads: CASSYSWGENIQYF. DNA of the CDR3: TGTGCCAGCAGTTACTCGTGGGGGGAAAACATTCAGTACTTC.

The rearrangement uses TRBV18 and TRBJ2-5; possibly TRBD1 for D (6 bases). Looked up from germline, CDR1 is KGHSH and CDR2 is LQKENI. This CDR3 comprises 14 residues. The V and J ends lost 6 bases and 4 bases respectively, with 15 bases between them. The DNA for the CDR3 is TGTGCCAGCTCCCCGGACAGTGACTTAGAGACCCAGTACTTC. Amino acids: CASSPDSDLETQYF.

CDR3 residues: CASSAREGVNTEAFF. In DNA form, the CDR3 reads TGTGCCAGCAGCGCCCGTGAGGGGGTGAACACTGAAGCTTTCTTT. The genes are TRBV7-2 and TRBJ1-1; maybe TRBD1 (6 bases). Germline V gives CDR1 SGHTA, CDR2 FQGNSA. V was cut by 5 bases and J by 0 bases, with 13 bases left in between. The CDR3 extends over 15 amino acids.

This chain uses TRBV6-6 with TRBJ2-1; TRBD2 matches at 10 bases. Germline V lookup: CDR1 MNHNY, CDR2 SVGAGI (reference sequence). V was pared by 5 bases and J by 5 bases, with 9 bases of the junction left unmatched. CDR3 length equals 16 residues. The CDR3 protein is CASSRVLAGGNNEQFF. As DNA, the CDR3 is TGTGCCAGCAGTCGCGTATTAGCGGGGGGCAACAATGAGCAGTTCTTC.

The chain employs TRBV2 and TRBJ1-4; D is ambiguous. This CDR3 contains 14 residues. Germline V CDR1 and CDR2: SNHLY, FYNNEI. Between the trimmed V and J ends, which lost 7 bases and 4 bases, there was a span of 13 bases. The CDR3 region has the DNA TGTGCCAGCACCCTTGACGGCCTTAATGAAAAACTGTTTTTT. Protein: CASTLDGLNEKLFF.

V gene TRBV30 combines with J gene TRBJ2-5; 7 bases align to TRBD1. V lost 3 bases, J lost 5 bases, and 9 bases stayed unmatched. CDR1 GTSNPN and CDR2 SVGIG come from the germline V gene (reference sequence). This CDR3 spans 14 amino acids. Here the CDR3 reads CAWSRGTPPETQYF. The CDR3 DNA is TGTGCCTGGAGCAGGGGGACGCCTCCCGAGACCCAGTACTTC.

The rearrangement joins TRBV6-5 to TRBJ2-7; TRBD1 matches at 7 bases. The CDR3 extends over 15 amino acids. Germline V CDR1 and CDR2: MNHEY, SVGAGI. After removal of 5 bases from V and 3 bases from J, the junction contained 10 bases not matched to a gene. CDR3 bases: TGTGCCAGCAGTCCCCAGACAGGGACAATCTACGAGCAGTACGTC. Translation: CASSPQTGTIYEQYV.

The chain joins TRBV18 to TRBJ1-5; a possible D gene is TRBD1 (6 bases). The CDR3 is made up of 15 amino acids. Germline CDR1 reads KGHSH; CDR2 reads LQKENI. Trimming took off 6 bases at V and 4 bases at J, with 16 bases between the two ends. The DNA of the CDR3 is TGTGCCAGCTCCGACTACTCAGGGGTTAATCAGCCCCAGCATTTT. This gives the protein CASSDYSGVNQPQHF.